The TCR beta chain described here comes from a study of identical twins. The CDR3 runs 17 residues. V was trimmed by 5 bases and J by 0 bases, leaving 18 bases between them. The germline CDR1 and CDR2 sequences are MNHNS and SASEGT. Healthy Caucasian individuals made up all the donors. About this clonotype itself: A much larger clone differs by one base, so this may be a read error.

TCRdb reprocessed the 5' RACE reads with MiXCR, giving one entry per CDR3 protein. The repertoire holds approximately 590,000 distinct CDR3 sequences, around 9.6% seen once, with roughly 3% in the top ten. This same sample was also taken into another study, of yellow fever vaccine responses in identical twins.

This receptor was identified in a young woman in good health. The specimen was PBMCs. J is TRBJ2-3 and V is TRBV6-1; D gene uncertain. CDR3 in DNA: TGTGCCAGCAGTCCCCTCCATACCCTAGGTAGCACAGATACGCAGTATTTT. Amino acid sequence: CASSPLHTLGSTDTQYF.